This T cell receptor beta chain stems from a study of CD8+CD57+ T cells in acquired aplastic anemia (dated by TCRdb to 2016 to 2019). As for the study more broadly: DNA extracted from sorted CD4+ and CD8+ cells had a mean of roughly 3 ug, with a range of roughly 0.18 to 27.4 ug. A CD8+CD57+ expansion meant a frequency higher than the mean frequency seen in healthy subjects. The full study reports these points: Patients and healthy controls showed no significant difference in CD8+ Simpson's diversity (P=0.060). Around 30 CD8+ CDR3 sequences were found in both patients and controls but appeared to be highly expressed in patients and within the immunodominant clones of the patients.

Worth noting for this clonotype: The antigen it recognizes is unknown. Base qualities were left out, and no much larger clone turns up one base away.

The germline V gene (reference sequence) sets CDR1 to DFQATT and CDR2 to SNEGSKA. The junction shows trimming of 0 bases on V and 1 base on J, and the gene matches do not reach 4 bases of it. The CDR3 runs 16 residues from the cysteine to the phenylalanine. Here the CDR3 DNA is all that survives: 48 bases in frame from base 1. The patients picked for sequencing were ones in whom flow cytometry had shown an expansion of CD8+CD57+ cells. Every patient had a diagnosis of severe acquired aplastic anemia based on International Study of Aplastic Anemia and Agranulocytosis and Camitta criteria. No therapy had been received by the patients at the time of blood sampling. The study deep-sequenced TCR repertoires of sorted CD4+ and CD8+ blood T cells from severe aplastic anemia patients and healthy subjects. Patients were enrolled in the USA under clinicaltrials.gov protocols 00001620, 01623167, 00001397, 00071045, 00081523 and 00961064. Ficoll-Paque density gradient centrifugation was used to isolate peripheral blood mononuclear cells. Before DNA was extracted, CD4+ and CD8+ T cells were sorted using either FACS or magnetic beads.

Genomic DNA was used as template for profiling of TCR beta VDJ combinations and CDR3 sequences. An Illumina HiSeq 2000 was used for TCR repertoire sequencing. The published analysis was carried out like this. Repertoires were assessed using TRBV/TRBJ rearrangement plots, CDR3 size and DJ length profiles, and Simpson's diversity index. The most abundant DNA sequence in the deep sequencing data was defined as the immunodominant clone. CDR3 amino acid sequences were checked for sharing between subjects and were compared against published repertoires and the VDJdb database. TCRdb reanalyzed the raw reads on its own, using fastp at Q25 for trimming and MiXCR for clone calling, and kept in-frame beta chains. Rows merge per CDR3 protein into single entries with the most common DNA and genes. Here the V and J calls rest on TCRdb's processing, not on the authors' analysis. Present in this sample are over 250,000 distinct CDR3 sequences, 56% of which were seen just once. The ten largest clonotypes hold under 1.5% of the sample.

The chain employs TRBV20-1 and TRBJ2-1; a stretch of 9 junction bases matches TRBD2. The sequence derives from a human donor with aplastic anemia. Material for sequencing was sorted CD4+, CD8+, or CD8+CD57+ T cells (not recorded which) from PBMCs. Here is the DNA: TGCAGTGCTAGAGATCCCCTAGCGGGATCCTACAATGAGCAGTTCTTC. Translated, this gives CSARDPLAGSYNEQFF.